The T cell receptor beta chain described here comes from a study of CD8+ T cells in alopecia areata. The treatment denotes: oral pan-JAK inhibitor, 5-10 mg twice daily. This CDR3 comprises 15 residues. In germline, CDR1 is SGDLS, CDR2 YYNGEE. V shed 3 bases and J shed 0 bases, with 12 bases lying between them. Extraction and reverse transcription of RNA yielded cDNA as the sequencing template. Assay: immunoSEQ multiplex PCR; the TCRdb copy retains only in-frame clones and omits some. The sample holds around 190,000 clones, roughly 70% seen once. The chain has TRBV9 and TRBJ1-1; D possibly corresponds to TRBD1 (5 bases). The sequencing here drew on CD4+ T cells sorted from blood, taken at approximately week 49, from a patient treated with tofacitinib. The receptor comes from a human donor with alopecia areata. CDR3 amino acids: CASSETGRMNTEAFF. The CDR3 DNA is TGTGCCAGCAGCGAGACGGGGCGGATGAACACTGAAGCTTTCTTT.